This passage covers 7 T cell receptor beta chains from one sample sequenced in a study of cytomegalovirus exposure and HLA in healthy donors. Measured with immunoSEQ multiplex PCR; TCRdb has only the in-frame clones, and not every one. This sample has around 400,000 clones, with just over 85% found just once. Sequencing was performed on PBMCs. These receptors all come from a woman aged 18-29 years in good health and CMV-seronegative.

The CDR3 region has the DNA TGTGCCAGCTTCCGACAGGGGGCCAACTATGGCTACACCTTC. It translates to CASFRQGANYGYTF. The gene calls are TRBV27 and TRBJ1-2; TRBD1 aligns across 10 bases. CDR1 is MNHEY, CDR2 SMNVEV, per germline (reference sequence). The CDR3 covers 14 residues. With 8 bases clipped from V and 2 bases from J, the junction kept 5 bases outside the gene matches.

The chain recombines TRBV28 with TRBJ1-5; TRBD1 matches at 11 bases. The CDR3 runs 16 residues. Losses at the gene ends were 4 bases for V and 3 bases for J; bases not matched to a gene: 5. The germline V gene has CDR1 MDHEN and CDR2 SYDVKM. CDR3 region: CASSWGQGGINQPQHF. The CDR3 DNA reads TGTGCCAGCAGTTGGGGACAGGGGGGTATCAATCAGCCCCAGCATTTT.

This clone was detected only a few times. The V and J genes are TRBV7-8 and TRBJ1-5, with a tentative D call TRBD1 (6 bases). V gave up 3 bases and J gave up 4 bases, with 7 bases separating them. The CDR3 is 13 residues long. Germline V gene data show CDR1 as SGHVS and CDR2 as FQNEAQ. The CDR3 coding sequence is TGTGCCAGCAGCTTTACAGGGAATCAGCCCCAGCATTTT. Translating gives CASSFTGNQPQHF.

This chain uses TRBV4-1 with TRBJ1-5; D ambiguous. CDR3 length equals 13 residues. CDR1 and CDR2 from the germline V gene are MGHRA and YSYEKL. V was cut by 1 base and J by 4 bases, with 5 bases left in between. CDR3 sequence reads: CASSQVPNQPQHF. DNA for the CDR3: TGCGCCAGCAGCCAAGTCCCAAATCAGCCCCAGCATTTT.

The chain has TRBV5-1 and TRBJ2-7; D is undetermined. This CDR3 is built from 18 residues. Germline V gene data show CDR1 as SGHRS and CDR2 as YFSETQ. The V end was cut by 0 bases, the J end by 1 base, with 20 bases between. CDR3 DNA sequence: TGCGCCAGCAGCTTGGCCGGCAGGTCGATGACGTTTTCCTACGAGCAGTACTTC. Amino acids: CASSLAGRSMTFSYEQYF.

CDR3 protein: CASSQLDPAENYGYTF. The CDR3 DNA reads as TGTGCCAGCAGCCAATTAGATCCCGCGGAAAACTATGGCTACACCTTC. This rearrangement joins TRBV4-2 to TRBJ1-2; no firm D call. This CDR3 comprises 16 residues. Germline V gene data show CDR1 as LGHNA and CDR2 as YNFKEQ. Trimming removed 2 bases at V and 2 bases at J, with 15 bases between.

The J gene is TRBJ2-7, the V gene TRBV7-8; 15 positions match TRBD2. The CDR3 is 18 residues long. In germline, CDR1 is SGHVS, CDR2 FQNEAQ. The ends lost 5 bases at V and 0 bases at J; junction bases unmatched: 8. The CDR3 is CASSQEGTSGGISYEQYF. CDR3 nucleotide sequence: TGTGCCAGCAGCCAGGAGGGGACTAGCGGGGGGATCTCCTACGAGCAGTACTTC.